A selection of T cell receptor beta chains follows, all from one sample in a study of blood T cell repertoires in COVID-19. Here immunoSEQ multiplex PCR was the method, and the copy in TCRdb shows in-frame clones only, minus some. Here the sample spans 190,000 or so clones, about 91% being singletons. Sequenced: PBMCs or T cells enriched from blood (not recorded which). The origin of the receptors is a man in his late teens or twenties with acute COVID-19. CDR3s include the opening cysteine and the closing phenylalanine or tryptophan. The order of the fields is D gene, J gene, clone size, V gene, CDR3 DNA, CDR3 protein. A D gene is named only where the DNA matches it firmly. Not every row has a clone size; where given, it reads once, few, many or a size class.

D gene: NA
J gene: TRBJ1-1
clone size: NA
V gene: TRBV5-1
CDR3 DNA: TGCGCCAGCAGCTTGGCCTATGGGCCAGGGCGCATGAACACTGAAGCTTTCTTT
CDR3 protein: CASSLAYGPGRMNTEAFF

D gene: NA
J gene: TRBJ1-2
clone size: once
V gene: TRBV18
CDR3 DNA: TGTGCCAGCTCACCGTCCTTTTCGGATGGCTACACCTTC
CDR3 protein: CASSPSFSDGYTF

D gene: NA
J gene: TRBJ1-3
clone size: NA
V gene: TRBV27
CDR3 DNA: TGTGCCAGCAGTTTATTGGGGGGCTCTGGAAACACCATATATTTT
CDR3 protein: CASSLLGGSGNTIYF

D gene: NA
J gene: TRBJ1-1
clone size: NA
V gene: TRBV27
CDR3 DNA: TGTGCCAGCAGTCCGACACAGGGACGGGACACTGAAGCTTTCTTT
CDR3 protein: CASSPTQGRDTEAFF

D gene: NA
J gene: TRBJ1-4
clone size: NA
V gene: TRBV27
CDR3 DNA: TGTGCCAGCAGTTTTGGTCAGAATGAAAAACTGTTTTTT
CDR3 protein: CASSFGQNEKLFF

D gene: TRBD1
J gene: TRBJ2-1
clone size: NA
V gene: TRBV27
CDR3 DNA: TGTGCCAGCAGTTCCTATACAGGGGGCGGCTCCTACAATGAGCAGTTCTTC
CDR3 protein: CASSSYTGGGSYNEQFF

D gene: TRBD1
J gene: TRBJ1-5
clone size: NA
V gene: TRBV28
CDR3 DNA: TGTGCCAGCAGGGGACAGGATAGCAATCAGCCCCAGCATTTT
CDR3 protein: CASRGQDSNQPQHF

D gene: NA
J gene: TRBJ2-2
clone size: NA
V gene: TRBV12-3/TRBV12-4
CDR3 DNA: TGTGCCAGCAGTTTTATAGCTTCCGGGGAGCTGTTTTTT
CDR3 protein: CASSFIASGELFF

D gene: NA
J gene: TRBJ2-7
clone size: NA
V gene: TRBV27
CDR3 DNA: TGTGCCAGCAGTTTGAGGGGAGGCCACGAGCAGTACTTC
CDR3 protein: CASSLRGGHEQYF

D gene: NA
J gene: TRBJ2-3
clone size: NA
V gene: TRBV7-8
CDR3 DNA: TGTGCCAGCAGCCTTCGTCGACTACTCTCCCCCACAGATACGCAGTATTTT
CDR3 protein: CASSLRRLLSPTDTQYF

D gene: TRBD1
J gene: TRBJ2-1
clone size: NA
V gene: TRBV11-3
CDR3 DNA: TGTGCCAGCAGCGTTAACTTCGGGACAGGGGATCATGAGCAGTTCTTC
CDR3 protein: CASSVNFGTGDHEQFF

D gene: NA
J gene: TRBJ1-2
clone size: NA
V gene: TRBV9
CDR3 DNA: TGTGCCAGCAGCCCCCGGAGTTTATCTAACTATGGCTACACCTTC
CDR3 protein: CASSPRSLSNYGYTF

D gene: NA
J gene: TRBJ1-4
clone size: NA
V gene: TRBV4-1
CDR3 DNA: TGCGCCAGCAGCCAACGGGACAAGGCTAATGAAAAACTGTTTTTT
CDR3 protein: CASSQRDKANEKLFF

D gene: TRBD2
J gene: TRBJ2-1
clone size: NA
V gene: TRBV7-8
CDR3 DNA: TGTGCCAGCAGCTTAAATTTTCCCGGGAGGAATTCGCTACGGGGCTACAATGAGCAGTTCTTC
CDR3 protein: CASSLNFPGRNSLRGYNEQFF

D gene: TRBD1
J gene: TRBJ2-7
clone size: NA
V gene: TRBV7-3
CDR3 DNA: TGTGCCAGCAGCTTAAGGGGGACAGGGGAATACGAGCAGTACTTC
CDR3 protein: CASSLRGTGEYEQYF

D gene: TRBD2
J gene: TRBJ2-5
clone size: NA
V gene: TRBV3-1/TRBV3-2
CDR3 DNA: TGTGCCAGCAGCCAAACCGGGACTAGCGGGGAGACCCAGTACTTC
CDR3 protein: CASSQTGTSGETQYF

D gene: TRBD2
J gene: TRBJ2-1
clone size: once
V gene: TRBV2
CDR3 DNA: TGTGCCAGCCGGTCTAGCGGGAGTGAGCAGTTCTTC
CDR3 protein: CASRSSGSEQFF

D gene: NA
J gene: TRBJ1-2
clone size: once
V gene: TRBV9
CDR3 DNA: TGTGCCAGCAGCGCCCAACTGGGGGGGCGAAACTATGGCTACACCTTC
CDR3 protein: CASSAQLGGRNYGYTF

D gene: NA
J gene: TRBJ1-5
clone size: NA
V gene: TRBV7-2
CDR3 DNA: TGTGCCAGCAGCTCGGCCTCGCCAGGGACTAACGGGGAGCCCCAGCATTTT
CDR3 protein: CASSSASPGTNGEPQHF

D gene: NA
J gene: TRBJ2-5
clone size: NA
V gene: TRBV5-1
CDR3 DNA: TGCGCCAGCAGCTTTTCCGGCCCGATGGGGCGGACCCAGTACTTC
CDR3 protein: CASSFSGPMGRTQYF

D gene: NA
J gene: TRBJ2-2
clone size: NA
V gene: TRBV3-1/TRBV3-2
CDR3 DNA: TGTGCCAGCAGCCTGATCAGGGATACCGGGGAGCTGTTTTTT
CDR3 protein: CASSLIRDTGELFF

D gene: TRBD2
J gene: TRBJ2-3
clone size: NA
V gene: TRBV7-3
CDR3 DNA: TGTGCCAGCAGCCCCGGACTAGCGGGAGACGATACGCAGTATTTT
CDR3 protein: CASSPGLAGDDTQYF

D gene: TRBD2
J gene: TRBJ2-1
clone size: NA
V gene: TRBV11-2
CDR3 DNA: TGTGCCAGCAGGTTAGAAGCGGGAAGCTCCTACAATGAGCAGTTCTTC
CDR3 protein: CASRLEAGSSYNEQFF

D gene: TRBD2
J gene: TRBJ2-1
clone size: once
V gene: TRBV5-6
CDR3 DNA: TGTGCCAGCAGCTCTCCGGGACTAGCGGGGCACAATGAGCAGTTCTTC
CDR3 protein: CASSSPGLAGHNEQFF

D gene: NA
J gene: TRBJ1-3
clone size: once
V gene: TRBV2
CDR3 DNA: TGTGCCAGCAGTGCCGGGGGGAGCTCTGGAAACACCATATATTTT
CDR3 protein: CASSAGGSSGNTIYF

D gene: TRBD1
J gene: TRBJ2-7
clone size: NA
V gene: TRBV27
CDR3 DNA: TGTGCCAGCAGTCAGATTGGACAGGCCAACTACGAGCAGTACTTC
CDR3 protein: CASSQIGQANYEQYF

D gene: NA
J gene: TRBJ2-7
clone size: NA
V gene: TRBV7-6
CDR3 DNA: TGTGCCAGCAGTTCCACTAGCAGACACGAGCAGTACTTC
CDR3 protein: CASSSTSRHEQYF

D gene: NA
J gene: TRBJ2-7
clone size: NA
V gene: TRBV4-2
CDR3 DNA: TGTGCCAGCAGCCAAACTGTGGGGGGTTACTCCTACGAGCAGTACTTC
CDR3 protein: CASSQTVGGYSYEQYF

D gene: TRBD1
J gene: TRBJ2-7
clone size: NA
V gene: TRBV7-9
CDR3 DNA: TGTGCCAGCAGCTTCTCCGGGACAGCAGACTACGAGCAGTACTTC
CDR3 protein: CASSFSGTADYEQYF

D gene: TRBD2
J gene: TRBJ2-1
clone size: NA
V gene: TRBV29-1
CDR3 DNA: TGCAGCGTTGGGGGGGGACGACTAGCGGGCGGATACAATGAGCAGTTCTTC
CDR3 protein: CSVGGGRLAGGYNEQFF

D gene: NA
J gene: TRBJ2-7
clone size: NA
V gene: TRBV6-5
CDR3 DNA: TGTGCCAGCTCGGAGGGAGAGACCTACGAGCAGTACTTC
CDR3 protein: CASSEGETYEQYF

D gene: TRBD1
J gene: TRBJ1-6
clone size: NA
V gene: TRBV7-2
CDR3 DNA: TGTGCCAGCAGCCTCTTAGTGGGACAGGGAAACTCACCCCTCCACTTT
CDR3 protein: CASSLLVGQGNSPLHF

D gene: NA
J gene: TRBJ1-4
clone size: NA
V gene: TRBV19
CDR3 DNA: TGTGCCAGTAGTCCATACTCGATCCTCCTCGGGGAAAAACTGTTTTTT
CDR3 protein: CASSPYSILLGEKLFF

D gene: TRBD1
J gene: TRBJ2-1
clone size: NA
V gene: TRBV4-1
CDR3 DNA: TGCGCCAGCAGCCAAGACCCGACTATGACAGGGGGCCTGGACAATGAGCAGTTCTTC
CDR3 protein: CASSQDPTMTGGLDNEQFF

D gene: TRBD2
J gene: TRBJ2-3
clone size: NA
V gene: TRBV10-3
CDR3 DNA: TGTGCCATCGAGGCGGGAGGGCCTACAGATACGCAGTATTTT
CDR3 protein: CAIEAGGPTDTQYF

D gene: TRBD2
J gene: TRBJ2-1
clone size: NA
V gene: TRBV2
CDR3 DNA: TGTGCCAGCAGTGATCCCAGCGGGAGGGGGCCGGAGCAGTTCTTC
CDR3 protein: CASSDPSGRGPEQFF

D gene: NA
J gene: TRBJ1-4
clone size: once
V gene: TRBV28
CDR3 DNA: TGTGCCAGCAGTTTCAGGGTTCTAGCAACTAATGAAAAACTGTTTTTT
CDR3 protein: CASSFRVLATNEKLFF

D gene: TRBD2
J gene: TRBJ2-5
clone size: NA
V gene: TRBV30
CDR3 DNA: TGTGCCTGGAGTGTAGGACTAGAAGAGACCCAGTACTTC
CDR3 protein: CAWSVGLEETQYF

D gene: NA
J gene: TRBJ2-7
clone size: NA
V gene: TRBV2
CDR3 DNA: TGTGCCAGCGGTAGCGAGCAGTACTTC
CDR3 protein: CASGSEQYF

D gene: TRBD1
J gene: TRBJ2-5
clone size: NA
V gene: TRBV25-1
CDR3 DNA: TGTGCCAGCAGTGACCCACAGGGGGCCCAAGAGACCCAGTACTTC
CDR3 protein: CASSDPQGAQETQYF

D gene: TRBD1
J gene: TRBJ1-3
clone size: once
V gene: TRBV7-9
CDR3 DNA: TGTGCCAGCAGCTTACAGGGGGCACCCTCTGGAAACACCATATATTTT
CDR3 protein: CASSLQGAPSGNTIYF

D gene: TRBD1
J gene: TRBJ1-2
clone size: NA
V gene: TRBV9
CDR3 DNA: TGTGCCAGCAGCGCCGCAGGGGGCACGTCTTATGGCTACACCTTC
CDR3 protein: CASSAAGGTSYGYTF

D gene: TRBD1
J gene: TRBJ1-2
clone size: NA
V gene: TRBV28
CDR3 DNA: TGTGCCAGCAGACCAGGGGGAGACTATGGCTACACCTTC
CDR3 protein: CASRPGGDYGYTF

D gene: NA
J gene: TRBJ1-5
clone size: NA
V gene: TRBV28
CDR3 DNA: TGTGCCAGCAGTCTATCCCAGGGGAATCAGCCCCAGCATTTT
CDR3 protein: CASSLSQGNQPQHF

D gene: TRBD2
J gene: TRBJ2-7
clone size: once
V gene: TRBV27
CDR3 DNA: TGTGCCAGCAGTTTCAGCGGGAGAAGCTACGAGCAGTACTTC
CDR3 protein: CASSFSGRSYEQYF

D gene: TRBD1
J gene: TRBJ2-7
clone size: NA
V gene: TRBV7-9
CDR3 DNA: TGTGCCAGCAGCGATCCCTTAGGGACAGTCTCCTACGAGCAGTACTTC
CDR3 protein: CASSDPLGTVSYEQYF

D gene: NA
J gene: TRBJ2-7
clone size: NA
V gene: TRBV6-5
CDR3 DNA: TGTGCCAGCAGTTGGCGATTATCAGGGGAGCAGTACTTC
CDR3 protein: CASSWRLSGEQYF